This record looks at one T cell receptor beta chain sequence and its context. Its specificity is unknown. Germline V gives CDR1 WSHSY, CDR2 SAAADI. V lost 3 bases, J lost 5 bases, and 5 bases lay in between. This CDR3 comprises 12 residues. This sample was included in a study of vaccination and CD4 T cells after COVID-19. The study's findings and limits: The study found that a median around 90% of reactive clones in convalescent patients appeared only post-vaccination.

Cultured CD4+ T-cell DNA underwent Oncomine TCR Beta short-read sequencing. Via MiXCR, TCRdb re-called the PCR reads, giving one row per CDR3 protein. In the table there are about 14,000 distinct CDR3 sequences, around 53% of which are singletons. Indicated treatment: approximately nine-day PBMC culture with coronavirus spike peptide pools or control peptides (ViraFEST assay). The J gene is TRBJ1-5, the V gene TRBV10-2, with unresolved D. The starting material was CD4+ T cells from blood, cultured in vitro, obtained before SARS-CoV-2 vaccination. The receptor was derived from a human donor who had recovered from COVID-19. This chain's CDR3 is CASSDSDQPQHF. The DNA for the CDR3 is TGCGCCAGCAGTGATTCCGATCAGCCCCAGCATTTT.